Following are 6 T cell receptor beta chains from one sample sequenced in a study of T cell changes during pregnancy in multiple sclerosis. Produced via immunoSEQ multiplex PCR; TCRdb's table is partial and in-frame only. The sample lists 90,000 or so clones, under 95% occurring once. Here the sequenced sample was peripheral blood, taken before pregnancy. These receptors were taken from a female donor with multiple sclerosis, enrolled in a pregnancy study.

The chain is built from TRBV5-8 and TRBJ1-5; D is perhaps TRBD1 (6 bases). The ends were cut back, 2 bases at V and 2 bases at J, with 14 bases in the middle. This CDR3 is built from 16 residues. Germline CDR1 is SGHTS and CDR2 is YDEGEE. This CDR3 reads CASSFLGTSGNQPQHF. The CDR3 DNA reads TGTGCCAGCAGCTTCCTGGGGACAAGCGGCAATCAGCCCCAGCATTTT.

This chain joins TRBV2 and TRBJ1-5; 8 bases are a match to TRBD1. V shed 6 bases and J 2 bases; nucleotides not matched to a gene: 18. Germline-derived CDR1 and CDR2 are SNHLY and FYNNEI. This CDR3 comprises 19 residues. CDR3 in amino acids: CASRPWKGQALWGNQPQHF. DNA for the CDR3: TGTGCCAGCAGGCCTTGGAAGGGACAGGCTCTATGGGGCAATCAGCCCCAGCATTTT.

This chain links TRBV11-2 with TRBJ2-1; a possible D gene is TRBD2 (5 bases). Germline CDR1 reads SGHAT; CDR2 reads FQNNGV. The V end lost 4 bases, the J end lost 4 bases, and 17 bases lay between the germline ends. The CDR3 sequence is 16 residues long. CDR3 amino acids: CASSSGYDPVYNEQFF. CDR3 coding DNA: TGTGCCAGCAGCTCGGGATACGACCCGGTTTACAATGAGCAGTTCTTC.

The rearrangement uses TRBV9 and TRBJ2-5; D ambiguous. Per germline, CDR1 SGDLS and CDR2 YYNGEE. The CDR3 has 12 amino acids. V gave up 2 bases and J gave up 4 bases, with 6 bases separating them. The CDR3 loop reads CASSVAGETQYF. DNA of the CDR3: TGTGCCAGCAGCGTCGCCGGAGAGACCCAGTACTTC. The whole variable domain, remainder taken from reference TRBV9 and TRBJ2-5, is DSGVTQTPKHLITATGQRVTLRCSPRSGDLSVYWYQQSLDQGLQFLIQYYNGEERAKGNILERFSAQQFPDLHSELNLSSLELGDSALYFCASSVAGETQYFGPGTRLLVL.

This clone has a handful of counts. This chain uses TRBV5-1 with TRBJ1-1; 8 bases line up with TRBD1. The CDR3 covers 14 residues. The V segment lost 5 bases and the J segment 4 bases; nucleotides outside the gene matches: 7. Germline CDR1 and CDR2: SGHRS and YFSETQ. CDR3 coding DNA: TGCGCCAGCAGTTCAGGGGGCATCATCACTGAAGCTTTCTTT. As protein: CASSSGGIITEAFF.

This clone came up once. V is TRBV6-1 and J is TRBJ1-2; no definite D call. Germline lookup yields CDR1 MNHNS and CDR2 SASEGT. CDR3 length equals 21 residues. With 2 bases removed from V and 3 bases from J, the gap between germline ends came to 31 bases. The DNA for the CDR3 is TGTGCCAGCAGTGAAATGATGGGAGACGGCGGAGGGTTCACCCTTCACTATGGCTACACCTTC. The encoded protein is CASSEMMGDGGGFTLHYGYTF.